This T cell receptor beta chain was documented in a study of cytomegalovirus exposure and HLA in healthy donors. As concerns this clone: Its cognate antigen is unknown.

Notes on the study in general: A likely sequencing artifact accounted for one observed cluster of highly shared sequence variants.

PCR amplification relied on 60 Vbeta primers (plus 13 Jbeta primers). Profiling relied on immunoSEQ multiplex PCR, and the TCRdb table lists in-frame clones only, not all of them. The table includes fewer than 110,000 clones, roughly 72% detected once. Germline CDR1 is LNHDA and CDR2 is SQIVND (reference sequence). CDR3 size: 15 residues. V shed 5 bases and J 1 base; nucleotides not matched to a gene: 7. This sequence originates from a man aged 30-40 years in good health and CMV-seronegative. The sample was PBMCs. The chain joins TRBV19 to TRBJ1-1, with TRBD1 matching over 7 bases. CDR3 loop: CASSQGWTGNTEAFF. CDR3 nucleotides: TGTGCCAGTAGTCAAGGGTGGACAGGGAACACTGAAGCTTTCTTT. Supplemented by reference TRBV19 and TRBJ1-1, the full variable domain reads DGGITQSPKYLFRKEGQNVTLSCEQNLNHDAMYWYRQDPGQGLRLIYYSQIVNDFQKGDIAEGYSVSREKKESFPLTVTSAQKNPTAFYLCASSQGWTGNTEAFFGQGTRLTVV.